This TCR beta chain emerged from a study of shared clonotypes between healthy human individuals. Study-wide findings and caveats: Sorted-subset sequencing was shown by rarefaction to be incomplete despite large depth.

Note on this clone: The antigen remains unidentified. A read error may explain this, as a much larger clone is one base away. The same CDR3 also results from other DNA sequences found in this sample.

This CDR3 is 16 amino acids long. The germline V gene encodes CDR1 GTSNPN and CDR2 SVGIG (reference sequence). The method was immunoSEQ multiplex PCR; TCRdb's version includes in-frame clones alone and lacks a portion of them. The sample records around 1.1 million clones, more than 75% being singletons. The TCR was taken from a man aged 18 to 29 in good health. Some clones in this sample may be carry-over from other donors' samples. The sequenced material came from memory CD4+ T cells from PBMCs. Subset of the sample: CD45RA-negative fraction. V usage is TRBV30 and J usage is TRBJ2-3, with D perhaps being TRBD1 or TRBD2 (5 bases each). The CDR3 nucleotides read TGTGCCTGGAGCCGAAACGACTATGGGGCCACAGACACGCAGTATTTT. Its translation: CAWSRNDYGATDTQYF.